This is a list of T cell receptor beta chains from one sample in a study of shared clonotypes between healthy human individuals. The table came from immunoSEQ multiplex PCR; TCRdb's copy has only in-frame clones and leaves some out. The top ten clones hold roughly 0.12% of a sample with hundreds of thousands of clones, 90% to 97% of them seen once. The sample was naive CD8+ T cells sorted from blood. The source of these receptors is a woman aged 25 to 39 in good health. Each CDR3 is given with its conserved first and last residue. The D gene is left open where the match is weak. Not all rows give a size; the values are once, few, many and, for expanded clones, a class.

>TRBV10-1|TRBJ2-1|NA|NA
CASSEPENDAQFF
TGCGCCAGCAGTGAACCAGAAAACGATGCGCAGTTCTTC
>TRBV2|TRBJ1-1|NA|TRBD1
CASKTGGENTEAFF
TGTGCCAGCAAAACAGGGGGCGAGAACACTGAAGCTTTCTTT
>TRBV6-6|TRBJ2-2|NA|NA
CASSYRGGTGELFF
TGTGCCAGCAGTTACAGGGGGGGCACCGGGGAGCTGTTTTTT
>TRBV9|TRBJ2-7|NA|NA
CASSTGTKSYEQYF
TGTGCCAGCAGCACCGGGACAAAATCCTACGAGCAGTACTTC
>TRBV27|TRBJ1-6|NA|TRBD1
CASSLGQGAKSPLHF
TGTGCCAGCAGTTTGGGACAGGGAGCCAAATCACCCCTCCACTTT
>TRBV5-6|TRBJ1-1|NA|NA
CASSLGALKAFF
TGTGCCAGCAGCTTGGGCGCGTTGAAAGCTTTCTTT
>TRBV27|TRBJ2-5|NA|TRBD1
CASALGTGGEETQYF
TGTGCCAGCGCATTGGGGACAGGGGGCGAAGAGACCCAGTACTTC
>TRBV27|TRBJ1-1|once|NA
CASSPTGWGEAFF
TGTGCCAGCAGCCCCACAGGGTGGGGTGAAGCTTTCTTT
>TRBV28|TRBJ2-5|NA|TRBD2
CASRRLAGQETQYF
TGTGCCAGCAGGCGACTAGCGGGCCAAGAGACCCAGTACTTC
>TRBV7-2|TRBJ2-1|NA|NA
CASSKDWARSSYNEQFF
TGTGCCAGCAGCAAGGATTGGGCCAGAAGCTCCTACAATGAGCAGTTCTTC
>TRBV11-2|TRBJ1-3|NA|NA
CASSLTPRVGNTIYF
TGTGCCAGCAGCTTAACCCCCCGGGTGGGAAACACCATATATTTT
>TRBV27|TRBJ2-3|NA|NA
CASSLVVGFGDTQYF
TGTGCCAGCAGTTTGGTGGTTGGTTTTGGAGATACGCAGTATTTT
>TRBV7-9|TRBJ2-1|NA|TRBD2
CASSPLGGSGYNEQFF
TGTGCCAGCAGCCCCCTGGGCGGGAGCGGTTACAATGAGCAGTTCTTC
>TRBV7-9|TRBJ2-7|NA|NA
CASSSPGTSTYEQYF
TGTGCCAGCAGCTCACCCGGGACTTCCACCTACGAGCAGTACTTC
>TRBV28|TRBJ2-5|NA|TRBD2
CASSLYSSGIKETQYF
TGTGCCAGCAGTTTATACTCTAGCGGGATTAAAGAGACCCAGTACTTC
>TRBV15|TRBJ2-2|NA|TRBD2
CATSRYNLAVNTGELFF
TGTGCCACCAGCAGGTACAATCTAGCGGTTAACACCGGGGAGCTGTTTTTT
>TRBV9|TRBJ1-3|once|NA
CASSVSSGIGNTIYF
TGTGCCAGCAGCGTAAGCTCAGGAATAGGAAACACCATATATTTT
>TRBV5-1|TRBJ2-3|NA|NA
CASRFQGYYTDTQYF
TGCGCCAGCAGATTTCAGGGATACTACACAGATACGCAGTATTTT
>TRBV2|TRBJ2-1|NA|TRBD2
CASSVWGRALDEQFF
TGTGCCAGCAGTGTTTGGGGGAGGGCCCTCGATGAGCAGTTCTTC
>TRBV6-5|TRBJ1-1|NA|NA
CASIKQGMGTEAFF
TGTGCCAGCATTAAACAGGGAATGGGCACTGAAGCTTTCTTT
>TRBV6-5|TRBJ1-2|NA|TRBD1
CASRNPGQGMYGYTF
TGTGCCAGCCGTAACCCGGGACAGGGAATGTATGGCTACACCTTC
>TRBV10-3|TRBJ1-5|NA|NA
CAISEGFNQPQHF
TGTGCCATCAGTGAGGGCTTCAATCAGCCCCAGCATTTT
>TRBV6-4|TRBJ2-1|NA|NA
CASSESGSGNEQFF
TGTGCCAGCAGTGAGTCTGGTAGCGGAAATGAGCAGTTCTTC
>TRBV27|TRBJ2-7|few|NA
CASTQGYEQYF
TGTGCCAGCACTCAGGGCTACGAGCAGTACTTC
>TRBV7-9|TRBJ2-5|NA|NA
CASTQDSYQETQYF
TGTGCCAGCACCCAGGACAGCTACCAAGAGACCCAGTACTTC
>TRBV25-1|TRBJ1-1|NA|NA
CASRIAGAPEAFF
TGTGCCAGCAGAATAGCAGGGGCACCTGAAGCTTTCTTT
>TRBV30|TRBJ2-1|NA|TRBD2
CAWSVGSGRSSEQFF
TGTGCCTGGAGTGTAGGTAGCGGGAGGTCCAGTGAGCAGTTCTTC
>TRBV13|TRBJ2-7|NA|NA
CASSLTTGKNEQYF
TGTGCCAGCAGCTTAACTACGGGGAAAAACGAGCAGTACTTC
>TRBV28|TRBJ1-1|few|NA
CASSFFTEAFF
TGTGCCAGCAGTTTCTTCACTGAAGCTTTCTTT